This T cell receptor beta chain appears in the sequencing data of a study of blood T cell repertoires in COVID-19. This CDR3 has 13 amino acids. The V gene lost 2 bases and the J gene lost 2 bases, with 5 bases spanning the gap. Per germline, CDR1 LGHDT and CDR2 YNNKEL (reference sequence). TCRdb's copy holds only in-frame clones and misses some; the assay was immunoSEQ multiplex PCR. The data show 120,000 to 150,000 clones, around 84% seen once. This clone appeared a few times. In Seattle, patients joined the study during active infection and were tracked longitudinally. Sequenced material: peripheral blood. The chain recombines TRBV3-1 (or the pseudogene TRBV3-2) with TRBJ2-3; D not certain. The origin of this receptor is a man aged 25 to 45 with COVID-19, enrolled during active disease. CDR3 sequence: CASSQILTDTQYF. CDR3 DNA: TGTGCCAGCAGCCAAATCCTCACAGATACGCAGTATTTT.